The T cell receptor beta chain described here comes from a study of blood T cell repertoires in COVID-19. Study-level background: The samples span acute and convalescent COVID-19 from the United States, Italy and Spain.

Germline V gene data show CDR1 as KGHSH and CDR2 as LQKENI. CDR3 size: 16 residues. Trimming cost V 4 bases and J 1 base; bases outside gene matches: 5. Assay: immunoSEQ multiplex PCR; the TCRdb copy retains only in-frame clones and omits some. The sample shows hundreds of thousands of clones, 80% to 85% of them seen only once. Someone with COVID-19 had been met by exposed participants within 2 weeks before study entry. The clonotype was recovered from a man aged 35 to 55 who had been exposed to COVID-19. The sample consisted of PBMCs or T cells enriched from blood (not recorded which). The chain recombines TRBV18 with TRBJ1-5; the match to TRBD1 covers 9 bases. The CDR3 DNA is TGTGCCAGCTCACGGCAGACAGGGGGAAGCAATCAGCCCCAGCATTTT. Its translation: CASSRQTGGSNQPQHF.